Below, 24 T cell receptor beta chains from the same sample are listed, as sequenced in a study of Ad26.COV2.S vaccination and SARS-CoV-2 variants. The treatment was: roughly 20 received Ad26.COV2.S at low or high dose, single or two shots; a few received placebo; per-sample allocation not given. Sampling occurred on day 63 after the first vaccine or placebo injection. Data came from immunoSEQ multiplex PCR; TCRdb stores just in-frame clones and leaves some out. The table includes a few hundred thousand clones, about nine tenths detected once. The sample was peripheral blood, taken in a trial of Ad26.COV2.S vaccine versus placebo. Receptors originate from a person aged 18-60 years who received the Ad26.COV2.S COVID-19 vaccine or a placebo.

This clone is a singleton in its sample. The rearrangement joins TRBV5-6 to TRBJ2-7; TRBD2 agrees at 7 bases. Germline V gives CDR1 SGHDT, CDR2 YYEEEE. The CDR3 sequence is 16 residues long. V trimming: 6 bases; J trimming: 2 bases; junction bases outside the gene matches: 14. CDR3 sequence (DNA): TGTGCCAGCACCCCCGGGGGAGGGGCGACACCCTACGAGCAGTACTTC. It translates to CASTPGGGATPYEQYF. Drawing the rest from reference TRBV5-6 and TRBJ2-7, the complete variable domain is DAGVTQSPTHLIKTRGQQVTLRCSPKSGHDTVSWYQQALGQGPQFIFQYYEEEERQRGNFPDRFSGHQFPNYSSELNVNALLLGDSALYLCASTPGGGATPYEQYFGPGTRLTVT.

The chain carries TRBV6-1 and TRBJ1-5; D might be TRBD1 (6 bases). Germline V gene sequence: CDR1 MNHNS, CDR2 SASEGT. The V and J ends lost 2 bases and 0 bases respectively, with 17 bases between them. CDR3 length: 18 residues. The CDR3 sequence: CASSESDQGPYSNQPQHF. Written as DNA, the CDR3 is TGTGCCAGCAGTGAAAGTGATCAGGGGCCCTATAGCAATCAGCCCCAGCATTTT.

The V and J genes are TRBV28 and TRBJ2-7; D is possibly TRBD1 or TRBD2 (5 bases each). Trimming stripped 7 bases from V and 0 bases from J, with 13 bases between. In germline, CDR1 is MDHEN, CDR2 SYDVKM. This CDR3 is built from 14 residues. DNA of the CDR3: TGTGCCAGCACCGAGGGACCGGCCTCCTACGAGCAGTACTTC. Amino acids: CASTEGPASYEQYF.

Written as DNA, the CDR3 is TGTGCCAGCAGCTTAGCAAACAACAACTACGAGCAGTACTTC. Translating gives CASSLANNNYEQYF. This chain connects TRBV7-2 to TRBJ2-7; unclear D gene. The CDR3 spans 14 residues. The germline V gene encodes CDR1 SGHTA and CDR2 FQGNSA. Trimming shortened V by 0 bases and J by 3 bases, and 9 bases separated the two germline ends.

The chain has TRBV7-8 and TRBJ2-3; possibly TRBD2 for D (6 bases). V gave up 5 bases and J gave up 4 bases, with 16 bases separating them. The V gene's germline CDR1 is SGHVS and CDR2 FQNEAQ. The CDR3 loop spans 15 amino acids. The CDR3 nucleotides read TGTGCCAGCAGCGAACCGACTAGTTTTGCAGATACGCAGTATTTT. This encodes CASSEPTSFADTQYF. Filled out from reference TRBV7-8 and TRBJ2-3, the complete variable domain reads GAGVSQSPRYKVAKRGQDVALRCDPISGHVSLFWYQQALGQGPEFLTYFQNEAQLDKSGLPSDRFFAERPEGSVSTLKIQRTQQEDSAVYLCASSEPTSFADTQYFGPGTRLTVL.

This clone was observed once. The chain uses TRBV19 and TRBJ1-1; D perhaps matches TRBD1 (6 bases). V was clipped by 6 bases and J by 3 bases, with 8 bases between them. The CDR3 length is 12 residues. Per germline, CDR1 LNHDA and CDR2 SQIVND (reference sequence). CDR3: CASRRGDTEAFF. The CDR3 nucleotides are TGTGCCAGTAGGAGGGGGGACACTGAAGCTTTCTTT.

The rearrangement uses TRBV7-9 and TRBJ2-6; D not certain. Germline CDR1 SEHNR, CDR2 FQNEAQ (reference sequence). With 3 bases removed from V and 6 bases from J, the gap between germline ends came to 12 bases. The CDR3 loop spans 15 amino acids. CDR3 coding DNA: TGTGCCAGCAGCTTTTTCTTGGTCGCGGCCAACGTCCTGACTTTC. Translation: CASSFFLVAANVLTF.

Only a few counts were recorded for this clone. This rearrangement joins TRBV5-4 to TRBJ2-7; perhaps TRBD1 as D (6 bases). Germline V gene data show CDR1 as SGHNT and CDR2 as YYREEE (reference sequence). The length of the CDR3 is 15 residues. Trimming shortened V by 2 bases and J by 3 bases, and 15 bases separated the two germline ends. The CDR3 reads CASSFGGGQLYEQYF. DNA for the CDR3: TGTGCCAGCAGCTTTGGGGGCGGACAGCTCTACGAGCAGTACTTC.

The genes are TRBV12-3 or TRBV12-4 and TRBJ2-1; perhaps TRBD2 as D (6 bases). V shed 5 bases and J shed 15 bases, with 20 bases lying between them. The CDR3 sequence is 13 residues long. The CDR3 bases are TGTGCCAGCAGTACGACTAGGTGGGGCTTCTGGTTCTTC. Its protein product is CASSTTRWGFWFF.

The chain employs TRBV30 and TRBJ1-2; TRBD1 agrees at 9 bases. V shed 3 bases and J 4 bases; nucleotides not matched to a gene: 3. This CDR3 has 13 residues. Per germline, CDR1 GTSNPN and CDR2 SVGIG (reference sequence). The CDR3 sequence is CAWRQGAGYGYTF. CDR3 sequence (DNA): TGTGCCTGGAGACAGGGGGCGGGCTATGGCTACACCTTC.

The gene calls are TRBV12-3 or TRBV12-4 and TRBJ2-7; the D is unclear. The V and J ends lost 6 bases and 3 bases respectively, with 12 bases between them. CDR3 size: 13 residues. The DNA of the CDR3 is TGTGCCAGCAGCCTCGAGAGGTTCTACGAGCAGTACTTC. Protein: CASSLERFYEQYF.

This chain links TRBV16 with TRBJ1-6; D is ambiguous. The CDR3 contains 16 residues. The V gene's germline CDR1 is KGHSY and CDR2 FQNENV. Trimming left V 4 bases short and J 0 bases short, with 10 bases between. The CDR3 loop is CASSPLPSSYNSPLHF. For the CDR3, the DNA is TGTGCCAGCAGCCCACTCCCCAGCTCCTATAATTCACCCCTCCACTTT.

This chain connects TRBV4-2 to TRBJ2-7, with D tentatively TRBD1 or TRBD2 (5 bases each). Trimming shortened V by 4 bases and J by 1 base, and 14 bases separated the two germline ends. The CDR3 length is 15 residues. Germline assignment: CDR1 LGHNA and CDR2 YNFKEQ. As DNA, the CDR3 is TGTGCCAGCAGCCCCCCCCGGGGCCAGTCCTACGAGCAGTACTTC. Translating it yields CASSPPRGQSYEQYF.

The chain employs TRBV7-2 and TRBJ1-2, with D uncertain. V dropped 2 bases and J dropped 8 bases, with 12 bases sitting between them. The CDR3 runs to 13 residues. CDR1 and CDR2 from the germline V gene are SGHTA and FQGNSA. The CDR3 region is CASSLPPSRGYTF. The CDR3 region has the DNA TGTGCCAGCAGCTTACCCCCGAGTCGGGGCTACACCTTC.

Turning to this clone: In the same sample, other DNA sequences code for this CDR3. The chain uses TRBV6-2 or TRBV6-3 and TRBJ2-1, with D unclear. V gave up 0 bases and J gave up 5 bases, with 5 bases separating them. Germline assignment: CDR1 MNHEY and CDR2 SVGEGT. The CDR3 runs 13 residues. In nucleotides, the CDR3 is TGTGCCAGCAGTTACTCCGGCAACAATGAGCAGTTCTTC. Translation: CASSYSGNNEQFF.

This chain connects TRBV5-1 to TRBJ1-2, with TRBD1 as a possible D gene (5 bases). V lost 6 bases to trimming and J lost 4 bases, with 10 bases between them. Germline CDR1 SGHRS, CDR2 YFSETQ. The CDR3 extends over 12 amino acids. CDR3 loop: CASTDGGYGYTF. The CDR3 nucleotides are TGCGCCAGCACGGATGGGGGCTATGGCTACACCTTC.

V is TRBV6-5 and J is TRBJ1-1; no clear D gene. Between the trimmed V and J ends, which lost 3 bases and 4 bases, there was a span of 15 bases. The CDR3 is 15 amino acids. Germline CDR1 is MNHEY and CDR2 is SVGAGI. The CDR3 DNA reads as TGTGCCAGCAGTTATGATATAGAGGCGAGCACTGAAGCTTTCTTT. It encodes CASSYDIEASTEAFF.

The rearrangement joins TRBV6-2 or TRBV6-3 to TRBJ2-7; 8 bases line up with TRBD1. This CDR3 is 16 amino acids long. The J segment lost 3 bases and the V segment lost 2 bases, leaving 9 bases of the junction unmatched. Per the germline V gene, CDR1 is MNHEY and CDR2 is SVGEGT. The CDR3 coding sequence is TGTGCCAGCAGTTACCCCTACCAGGGGGCGGGCTACGAGCAGTACTTC. Amino acids: CASSYPYQGAGYEQYF.

The rearrangement joins TRBV7-2 to TRBJ2-7; 10 bases line up with TRBD2. V was pared by 2 bases and J by 3 bases, with 1 base of the junction left unmatched. The V gene's germline CDR1 is SGHTA and CDR2 FQGNSA. This CDR3 region has 14 residues. The CDR3, as DNA: TGTGCCAGCAGCTTAAGCGGGGGGGTCTACGAGCAGTACTTC. Its protein product is CASSLSGGVYEQYF.

The chain recombines TRBV9 with TRBJ1-3; tentatively, D is TRBD1 (6 bases). The CDR3 has 17 amino acids. The germline V and J ends were trimmed by 0 bases and 0 bases, with 13 bases remaining between them. The germline gives CDR1 SGDLS, CDR2 YYNGEE. In nucleotides, the CDR3 is TGTGCCAGCAGCGTAGCGTGGGACACCAGCTCTGGAAACACCATATATTTT. Translation gives CASSVAWDTSSGNTIYF.

The rearrangement joins TRBV7-2 to TRBJ2-7; 9 bases map to TRBD2. Germline V gene data show CDR1 as SGHTA and CDR2 as FQGNSA. There are 15 residues in the CDR3. V shed 5 bases and J 2 bases; nucleotides not matched to a gene: 7. The CDR3 spells CASSQTSGGTYEQYF. The CDR3 nucleotides read TGTGCCAGCAGCCAGACAAGCGGGGGGACCTACGAGCAGTACTTC.

V usage is TRBV29-1 and J usage is TRBJ2-7; D gene ambiguous. V gave up 6 bases and J gave up 2 bases, with 8 bases separating them. This CDR3 contains 11 residues. Germline CDR1 is SQVTM and CDR2 is ANQGSEA. CDR3 sequence (DNA): TGCAGCGTGGTTAACCCCTACGAGCAGTACTTC. Amino acids: CSVVNPYEQYF.

A single count supports this clone. The chain joins TRBV3-1 (or the pseudogene TRBV3-2) to TRBJ2-3; 8 bases map to TRBD2. Germline assignment: CDR1 LGHDT and CDR2 YNNKEL (reference sequence). The CDR3 runs 18 residues. The trim removed 3 bases at V and 0 bases at J, leaving 11 bases unmatched. The CDR3 loop reads CASSHWRGAGISTDTQYF. In DNA form, the CDR3 reads TGTGCCAGCAGCCATTGGCGGGGGGCGGGCATTAGCACAGATACGCAGTATTTT.

The CDR3 spells CASRTSTGARYNEQFF. In DNA form, the CDR3 reads TGTGCCAGCAGAACGTCGACTGGAGCCAGGTACAATGAGCAGTTCTTC. The chain combines TRBV27 with TRBJ2-1, with D unclear. The CDR3 has 16 residues. Trimming removed 6 bases from V and 4 bases from J, with 19 bases in between. Per the germline V gene, CDR1 is MNHEY and CDR2 is SMNVEV (reference sequence).